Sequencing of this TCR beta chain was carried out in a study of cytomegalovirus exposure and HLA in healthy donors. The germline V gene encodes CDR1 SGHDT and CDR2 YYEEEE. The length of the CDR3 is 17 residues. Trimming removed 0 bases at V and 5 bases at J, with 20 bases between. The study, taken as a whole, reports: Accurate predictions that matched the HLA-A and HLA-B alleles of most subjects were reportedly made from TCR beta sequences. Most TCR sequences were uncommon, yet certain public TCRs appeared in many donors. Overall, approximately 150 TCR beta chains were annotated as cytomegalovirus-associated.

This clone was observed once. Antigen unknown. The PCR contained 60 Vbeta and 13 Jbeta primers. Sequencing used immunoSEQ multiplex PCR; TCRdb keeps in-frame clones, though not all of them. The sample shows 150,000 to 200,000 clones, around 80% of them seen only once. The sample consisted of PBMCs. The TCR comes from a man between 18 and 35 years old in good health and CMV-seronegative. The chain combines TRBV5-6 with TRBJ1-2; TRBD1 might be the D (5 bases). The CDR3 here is CASSLEYRHNPEYGYTF. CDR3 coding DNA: TGTGCCAGCAGCTTGGAATACAGGCACAACCCGGAATATGGCTACACCTTC.